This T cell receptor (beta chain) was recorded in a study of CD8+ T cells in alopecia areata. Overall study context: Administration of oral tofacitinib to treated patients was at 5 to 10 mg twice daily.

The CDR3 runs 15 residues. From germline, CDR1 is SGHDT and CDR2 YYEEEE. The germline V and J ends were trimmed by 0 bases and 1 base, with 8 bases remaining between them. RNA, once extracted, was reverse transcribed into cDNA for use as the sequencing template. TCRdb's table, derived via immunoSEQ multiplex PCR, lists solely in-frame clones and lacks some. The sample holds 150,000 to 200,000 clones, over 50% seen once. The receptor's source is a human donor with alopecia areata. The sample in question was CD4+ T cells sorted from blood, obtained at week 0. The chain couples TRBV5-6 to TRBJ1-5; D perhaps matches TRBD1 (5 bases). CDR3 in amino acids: CASSLGGRSNQPQHF. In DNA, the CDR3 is TGTGCCAGCAGCTTGGGGGGCAGGAGCAATCAGCCCCAGCATTTT.